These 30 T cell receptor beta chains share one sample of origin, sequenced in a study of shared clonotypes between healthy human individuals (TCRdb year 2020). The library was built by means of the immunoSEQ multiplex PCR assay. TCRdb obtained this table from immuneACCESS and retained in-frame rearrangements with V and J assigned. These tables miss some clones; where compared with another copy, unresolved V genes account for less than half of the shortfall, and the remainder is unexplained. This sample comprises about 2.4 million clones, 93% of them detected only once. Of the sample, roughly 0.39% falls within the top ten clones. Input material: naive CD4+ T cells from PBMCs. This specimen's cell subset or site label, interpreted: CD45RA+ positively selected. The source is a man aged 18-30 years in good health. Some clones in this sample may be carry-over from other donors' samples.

CDR3 in amino acids: CASIHLQGNTEAFF. The CDR3, as DNA: TGTGCCAGCATCCATTTGCAGGGGAACACTGAAGCTTTCTTT. This rearrangement joins TRBV28 to TRBJ1-1, with D possibly matching TRBD1 (5 bases). This CDR3 has 14 amino acids. The V gene's germline CDR1 is MDHEN and CDR2 SYDVKM. V lost 7 bases and J lost 1, with 13 bases in between.

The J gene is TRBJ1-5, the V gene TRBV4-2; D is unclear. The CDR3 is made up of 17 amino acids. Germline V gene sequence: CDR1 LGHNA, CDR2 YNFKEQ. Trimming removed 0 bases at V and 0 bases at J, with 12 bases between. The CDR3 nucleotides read TGTGCCAGCAGCCAAGACTGGAACAGATATAGCAATCAGCCCCAGCATTTT. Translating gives CASSQDWNRYSNQPQHF.

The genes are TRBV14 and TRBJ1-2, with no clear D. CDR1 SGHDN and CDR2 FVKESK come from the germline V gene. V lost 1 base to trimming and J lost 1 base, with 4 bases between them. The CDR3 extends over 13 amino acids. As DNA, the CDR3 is TGTGCCAGCAGCCAAGGGTTTAACTATGGCTACACCTTC. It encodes CASSQGFNYGYTF.

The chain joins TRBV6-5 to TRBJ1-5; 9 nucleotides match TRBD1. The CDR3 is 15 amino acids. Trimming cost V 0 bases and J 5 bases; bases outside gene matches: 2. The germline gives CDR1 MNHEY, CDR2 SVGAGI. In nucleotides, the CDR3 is TGTGCCAGCAGTTACTCGAACAGGGGGCATCAGCCCCAGCATTTT. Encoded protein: CASSYSNRGHQPQHF.

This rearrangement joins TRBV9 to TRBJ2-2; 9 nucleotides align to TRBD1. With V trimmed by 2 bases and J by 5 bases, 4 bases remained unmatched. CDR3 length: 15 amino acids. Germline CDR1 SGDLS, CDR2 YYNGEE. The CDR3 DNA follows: TGTGCCAGCAGCGTCTCGACAGGGGGGACCGGGGAGCTGTTTTTT. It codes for CASSVSTGGTGELFF.

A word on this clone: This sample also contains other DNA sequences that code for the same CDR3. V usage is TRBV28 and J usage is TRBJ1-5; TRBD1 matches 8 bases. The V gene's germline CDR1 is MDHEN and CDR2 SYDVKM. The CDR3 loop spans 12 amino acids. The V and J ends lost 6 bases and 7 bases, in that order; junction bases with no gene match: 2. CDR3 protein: CASSGQGQPQHF. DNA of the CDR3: TGTGCCAGCAGCGGACAGGGCCAGCCCCAGCATTTT.

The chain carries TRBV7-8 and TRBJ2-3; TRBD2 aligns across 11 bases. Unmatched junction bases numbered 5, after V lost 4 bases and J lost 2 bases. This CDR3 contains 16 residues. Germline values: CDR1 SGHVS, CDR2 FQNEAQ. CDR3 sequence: CASSSRLAGTTDTQYF. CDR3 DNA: TGTGCCAGCAGCTCAAGACTAGCGGGGACCACAGATACGCAGTATTTT.

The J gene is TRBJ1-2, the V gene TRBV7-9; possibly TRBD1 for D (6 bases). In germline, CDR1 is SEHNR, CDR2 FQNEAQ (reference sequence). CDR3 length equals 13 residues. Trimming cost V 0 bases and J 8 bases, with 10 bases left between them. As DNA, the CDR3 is TGTGCCAGCAGCTTAGCCGGGACACTAGGCTACACCTTC. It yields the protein CASSLAGTLGYTF.

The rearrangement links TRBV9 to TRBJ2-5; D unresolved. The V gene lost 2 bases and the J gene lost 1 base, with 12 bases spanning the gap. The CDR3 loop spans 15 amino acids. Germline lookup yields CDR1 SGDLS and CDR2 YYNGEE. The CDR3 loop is CASSVDGTAQETQYF. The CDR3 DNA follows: TGTGCCAGCAGCGTTGACGGTACAGCCCAAGAGACCCAGTACTTC.

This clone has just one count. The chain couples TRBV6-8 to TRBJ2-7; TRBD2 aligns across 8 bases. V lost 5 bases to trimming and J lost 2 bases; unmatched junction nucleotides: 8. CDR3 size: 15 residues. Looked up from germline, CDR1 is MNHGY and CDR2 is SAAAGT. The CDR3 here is CASSLAGPIPYEQYF. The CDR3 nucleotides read TGTGCCAGCAGTCTAGCGGGTCCGATCCCCTACGAGCAGTACTTC.

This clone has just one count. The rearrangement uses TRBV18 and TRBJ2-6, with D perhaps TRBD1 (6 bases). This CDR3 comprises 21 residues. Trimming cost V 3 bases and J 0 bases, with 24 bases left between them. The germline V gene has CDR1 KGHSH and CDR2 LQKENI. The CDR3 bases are TGTGCCAGCTCACCCCCGCCGTTTGGAGCGGACAGATTCTCTGGGGCCAACGTCCTGACTTTC. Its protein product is CASSPPPFGADRFSGANVLTF.

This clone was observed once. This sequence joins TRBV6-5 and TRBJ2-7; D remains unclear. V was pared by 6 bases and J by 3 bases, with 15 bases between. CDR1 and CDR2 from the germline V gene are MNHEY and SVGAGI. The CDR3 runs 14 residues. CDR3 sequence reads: CASRIQADDYEQYF. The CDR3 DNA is TGTGCCAGCAGGATCCAGGCGGATGACTACGAGCAGTACTTC.

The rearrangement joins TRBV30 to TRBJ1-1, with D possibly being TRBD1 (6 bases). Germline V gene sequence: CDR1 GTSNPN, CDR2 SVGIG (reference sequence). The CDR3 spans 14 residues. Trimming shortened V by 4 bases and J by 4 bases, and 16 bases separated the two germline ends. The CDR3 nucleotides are TGTGCCTGGAACAGGGACTTTGGGGGCACTGAAGCTTTCTTT. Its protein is CAWNRDFGGTEAFF. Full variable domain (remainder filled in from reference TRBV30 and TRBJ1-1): SQTIHQWPATLVQPVGSPLSLECTVEGTSNPNLYWYRQAAGRGLQLLFYSVGIGQISSEVPQNLSASRPQDRQFILSSKKLLLSDSGFYLCAWNRDFGGTEAFFGQGTRLTVV.

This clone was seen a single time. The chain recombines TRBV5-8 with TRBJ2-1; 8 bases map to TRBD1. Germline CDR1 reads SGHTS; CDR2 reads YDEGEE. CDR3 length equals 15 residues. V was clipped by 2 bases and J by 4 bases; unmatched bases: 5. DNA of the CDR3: TGTGCCAGCAGCTTACGACAGGGGATGTACAATGAGCAGTTCTTC. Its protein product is CASSLRQGMYNEQFF.

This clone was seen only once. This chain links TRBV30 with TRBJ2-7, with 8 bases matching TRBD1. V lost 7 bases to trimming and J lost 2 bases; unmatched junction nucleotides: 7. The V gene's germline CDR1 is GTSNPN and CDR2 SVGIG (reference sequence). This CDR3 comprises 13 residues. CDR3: CASEQGGAYEQYF. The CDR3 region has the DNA TGTGCCTCGGAACAGGGGGGCGCCTACGAGCAGTACTTC.

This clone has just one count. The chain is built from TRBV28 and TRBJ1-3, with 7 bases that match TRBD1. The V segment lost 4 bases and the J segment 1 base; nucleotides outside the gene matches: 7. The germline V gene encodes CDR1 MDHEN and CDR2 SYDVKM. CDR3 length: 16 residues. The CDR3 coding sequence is TGTGCCAGCAGTTATAGGGGGCGAAGTTCTGGAAACACCATATATTTT. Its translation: CASSYRGRSSGNTIYF.

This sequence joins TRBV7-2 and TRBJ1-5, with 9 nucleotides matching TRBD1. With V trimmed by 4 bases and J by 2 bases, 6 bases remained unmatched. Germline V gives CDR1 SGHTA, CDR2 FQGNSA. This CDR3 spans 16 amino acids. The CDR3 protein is CASSSLQGAGNQPQHF. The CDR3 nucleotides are TGTGCCAGCAGCTCTTTACAGGGGGCCGGCAATCAGCCCCAGCATTTT.

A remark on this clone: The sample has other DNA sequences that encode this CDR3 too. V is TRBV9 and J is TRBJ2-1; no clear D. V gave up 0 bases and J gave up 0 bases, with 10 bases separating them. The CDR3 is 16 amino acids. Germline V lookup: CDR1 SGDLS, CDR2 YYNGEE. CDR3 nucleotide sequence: TGTGCCAGCAGCGTAGTGGGCGAGAGCTCCTACAATGAGCAGTTCTTC. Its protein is CASSVVGESSYNEQFF.

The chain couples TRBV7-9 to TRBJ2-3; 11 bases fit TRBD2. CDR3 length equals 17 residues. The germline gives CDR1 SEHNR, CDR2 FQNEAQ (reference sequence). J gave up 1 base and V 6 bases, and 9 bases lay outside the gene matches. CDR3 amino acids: CASSRYSGGARTDTQYF. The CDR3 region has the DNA TGTGCCAGCAGTCGCTATAGCGGGGGGGCCCGCACAGATACGCAGTATTTT.

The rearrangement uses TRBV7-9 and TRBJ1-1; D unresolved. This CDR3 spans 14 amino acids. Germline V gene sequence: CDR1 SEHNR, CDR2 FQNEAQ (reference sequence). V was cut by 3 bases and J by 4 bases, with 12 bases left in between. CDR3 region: CASSFKGGTTEAFF. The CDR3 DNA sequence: TGTGCCAGCAGCTTTAAGGGAGGTACCACTGAAGCTTTCTTT.

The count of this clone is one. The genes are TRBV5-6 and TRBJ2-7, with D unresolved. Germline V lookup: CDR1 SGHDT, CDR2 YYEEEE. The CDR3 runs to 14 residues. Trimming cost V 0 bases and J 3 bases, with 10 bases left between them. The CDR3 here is CASSLGAPSYEQYF. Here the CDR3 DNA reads TGTGCCAGCAGCTTGGGGGCTCCCAGCTACGAGCAGTACTTC.

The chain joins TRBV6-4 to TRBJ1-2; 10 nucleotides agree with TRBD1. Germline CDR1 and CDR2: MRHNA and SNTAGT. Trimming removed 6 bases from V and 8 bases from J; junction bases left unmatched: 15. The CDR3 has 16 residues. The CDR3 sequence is CASRERPGQGTNGYTF. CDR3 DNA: TGTGCCAGCAGAGAAAGACCGGGACAGGGGACGAACGGCTACACCTTC.

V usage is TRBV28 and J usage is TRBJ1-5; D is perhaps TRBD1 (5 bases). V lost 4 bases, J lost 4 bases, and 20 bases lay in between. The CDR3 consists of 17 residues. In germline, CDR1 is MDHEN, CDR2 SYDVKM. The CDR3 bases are TGTGCCAGCAGTTACCCAGGACCCTCAGGGTGGAATCAGCCCCAGCATTTT. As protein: CASSYPGPSGWNQPQHF.

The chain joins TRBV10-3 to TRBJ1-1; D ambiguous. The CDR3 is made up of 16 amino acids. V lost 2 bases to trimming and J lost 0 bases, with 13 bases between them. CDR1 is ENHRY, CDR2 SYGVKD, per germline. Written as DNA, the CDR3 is TGTGCCATCAGTGAGCCGGGCCGGCAGATGAACACTGAAGCTTTCTTT. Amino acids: CAISEPGRQMNTEAFF.

The CDR3 sequence: CASSPLRVDAGNTIYF. CDR3 DNA sequence: TGTGCCAGCAGTCCCCTCCGGGTCGACGCCGGAAACACCATATATTTT. The chain couples TRBV27 to TRBJ1-3; no firm D call. V was cut by 5 bases and J by 4 bases, with 18 bases left in between. Germline V gene sequence: CDR1 MNHEY, CDR2 SMNVEV (reference sequence). The CDR3 runs 16 residues.

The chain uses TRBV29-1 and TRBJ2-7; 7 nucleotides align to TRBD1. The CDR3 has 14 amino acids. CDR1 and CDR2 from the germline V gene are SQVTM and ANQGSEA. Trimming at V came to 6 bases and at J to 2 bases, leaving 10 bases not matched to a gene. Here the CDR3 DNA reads TGCAGCGTAGTGAAGGGGGCTAGGGCCTACGAGCAGTACTTC. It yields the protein CSVVKGARAYEQYF.

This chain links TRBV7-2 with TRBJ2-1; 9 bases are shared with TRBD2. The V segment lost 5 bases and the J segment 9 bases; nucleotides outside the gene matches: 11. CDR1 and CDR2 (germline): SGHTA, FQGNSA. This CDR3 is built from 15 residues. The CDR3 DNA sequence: TGTGCCAGCAGCATTAGCGGGAGCTCATTTTTTGAGCAGTTCTTC. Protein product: CASSISGSSFFEQFF.

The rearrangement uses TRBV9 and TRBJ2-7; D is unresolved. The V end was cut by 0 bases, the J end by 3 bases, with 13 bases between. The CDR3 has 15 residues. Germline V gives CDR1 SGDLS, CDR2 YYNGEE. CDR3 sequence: CASSVGVGLHYEQYF. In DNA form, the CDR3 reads TGTGCCAGCAGCGTAGGGGTAGGCCTCCACTACGAGCAGTACTTC.

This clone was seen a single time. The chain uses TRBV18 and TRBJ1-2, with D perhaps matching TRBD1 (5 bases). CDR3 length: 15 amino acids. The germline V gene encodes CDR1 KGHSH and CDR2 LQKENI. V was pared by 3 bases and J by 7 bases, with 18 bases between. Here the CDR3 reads CASSPNPTGEAGYTF. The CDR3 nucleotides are TGTGCCAGCTCACCGAACCCAACGGGGGAAGCTGGCTACACCTTC.

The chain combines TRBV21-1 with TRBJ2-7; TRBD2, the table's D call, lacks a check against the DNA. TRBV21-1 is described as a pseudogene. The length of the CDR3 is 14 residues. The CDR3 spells CASKGTSAKEGQYF. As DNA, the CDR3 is TGTGCCAGCAAAGGGACTAGCGCAAAGGAAGGGCAGTACTTC.